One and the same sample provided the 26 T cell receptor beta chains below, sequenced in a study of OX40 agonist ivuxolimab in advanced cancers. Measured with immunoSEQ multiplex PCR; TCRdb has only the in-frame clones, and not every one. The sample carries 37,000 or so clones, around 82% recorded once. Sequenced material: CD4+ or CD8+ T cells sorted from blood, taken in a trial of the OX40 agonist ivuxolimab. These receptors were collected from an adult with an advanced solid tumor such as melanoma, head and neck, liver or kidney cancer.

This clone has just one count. The CDR3 nucleotides are TGTGCCAGCAGTTACGGGGGCAGGGAATCACCCCTCCACTTT. Protein: CASSYGGRESPLHF. This sequence joins TRBV6-6 and TRBJ1-6, with D possibly TRBD1 on 6 matching bases. Deletions cut 2 bases from V and 10 bases from J, with 12 bases between. CDR1 and CDR2 from the germline V gene are MNHNY and SVGAGI (reference sequence). CDR3 length: 14 amino acids.

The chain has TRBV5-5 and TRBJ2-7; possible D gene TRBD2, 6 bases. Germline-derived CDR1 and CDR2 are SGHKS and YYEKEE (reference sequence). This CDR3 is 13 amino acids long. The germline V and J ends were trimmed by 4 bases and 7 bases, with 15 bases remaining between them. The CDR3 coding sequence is TGTGCCAGCAGCCAAAGGGACTGGCTTGAGCAGTACTTC. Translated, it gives CASSQRDWLEQYF. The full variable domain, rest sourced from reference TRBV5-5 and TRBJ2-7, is DAGVTQSPTHLIKTRGQQVTLRCSPISGHKSVSWYQQVLGQGPQFIFQYYEKEERGRGNFPDRFSARQFPNYSSELNVNALLLGDSALYLCASSQRDWLEQYFGPGTRLTVT.

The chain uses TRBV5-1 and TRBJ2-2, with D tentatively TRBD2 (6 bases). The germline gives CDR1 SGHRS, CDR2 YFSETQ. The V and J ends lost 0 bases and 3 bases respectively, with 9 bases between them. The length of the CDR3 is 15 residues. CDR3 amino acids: CASSLAVADTGELFF. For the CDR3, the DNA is TGCGCCAGCAGCTTGGCGGTAGCGGACACCGGGGAGCTGTTTTTT.

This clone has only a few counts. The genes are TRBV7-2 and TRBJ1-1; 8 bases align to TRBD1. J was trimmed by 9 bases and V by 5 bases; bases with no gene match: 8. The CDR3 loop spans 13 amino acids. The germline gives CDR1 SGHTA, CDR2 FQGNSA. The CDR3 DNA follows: TGTGCCAGCAGCCAGCAACAGGGGGGGAAAGCTTTCTTT. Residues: CASSQQQGGKAFF. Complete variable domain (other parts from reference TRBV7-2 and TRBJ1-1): GAGVSQSPSNKVTEKGKDVELRCDPISGHTALYWYRQSLGQGLEFLIYFQGNSAPDKSGLPSDRFSAERTGGSVSTLTIQRTQQEDSAVYLCASSQQQGGKAFFGQGTRLTVV.

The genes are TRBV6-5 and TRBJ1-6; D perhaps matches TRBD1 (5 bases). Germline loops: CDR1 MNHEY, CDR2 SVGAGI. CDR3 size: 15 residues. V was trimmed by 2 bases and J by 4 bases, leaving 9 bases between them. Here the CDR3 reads CASSYLGEYNSPLHF. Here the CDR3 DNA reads TGTGCCAGCAGTTACCTGGGGGAATATAATTCACCCCTCCACTTT.

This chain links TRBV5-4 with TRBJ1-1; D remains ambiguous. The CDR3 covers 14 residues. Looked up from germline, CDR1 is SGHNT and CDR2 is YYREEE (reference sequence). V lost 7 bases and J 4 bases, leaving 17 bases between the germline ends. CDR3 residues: CASLRELDGTEAFF. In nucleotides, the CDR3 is TGTGCCAGCCTGAGGGAGTTGGACGGCACTGAAGCTTTCTTT.

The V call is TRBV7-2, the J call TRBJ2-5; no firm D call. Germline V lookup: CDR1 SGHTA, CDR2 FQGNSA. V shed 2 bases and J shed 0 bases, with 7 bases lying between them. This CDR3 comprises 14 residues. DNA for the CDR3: TGTGCCAGCAGCTTACGCCCGTACCAAGAGACCCAGTACTTC. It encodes CASSLRPYQETQYF.

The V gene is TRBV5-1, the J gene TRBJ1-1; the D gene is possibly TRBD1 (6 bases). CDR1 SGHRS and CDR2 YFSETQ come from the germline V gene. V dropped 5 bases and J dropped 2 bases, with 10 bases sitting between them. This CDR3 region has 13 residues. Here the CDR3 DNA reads TGCGCCAGCAGGGGACAAATTAACACTGAAGCTTTCTTT. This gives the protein CASRGQINTEAFF.

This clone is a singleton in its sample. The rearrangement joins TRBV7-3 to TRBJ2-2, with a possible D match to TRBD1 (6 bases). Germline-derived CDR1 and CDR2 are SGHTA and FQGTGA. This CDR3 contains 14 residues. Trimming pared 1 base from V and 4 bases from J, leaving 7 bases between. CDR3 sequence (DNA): TGTGCCAGCAGCTTAAGAGGGGGCACCGGGGAGCTGTTTTTT. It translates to CASSLRGGTGELFF.

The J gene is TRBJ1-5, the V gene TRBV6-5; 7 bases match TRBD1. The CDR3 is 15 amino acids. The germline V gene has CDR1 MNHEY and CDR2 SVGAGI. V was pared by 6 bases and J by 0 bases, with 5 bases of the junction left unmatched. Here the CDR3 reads CASRIDRVSNQPQHF. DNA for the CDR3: TGTGCCAGCAGGATTGACAGGGTTAGCAATCAGCCCCAGCATTTT.

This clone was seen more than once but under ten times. CDR3 sequence reads: CASSFHNQPQHF. The CDR3 DNA is TGTGCCAGCAGTTTCCACAATCAGCCCCAGCATTTT. V is TRBV27 and J is TRBJ1-5; D call uncertain. V was trimmed by 3 bases and J by 3 bases, leaving 3 bases between them. The CDR3 has 12 amino acids. Germline CDR1 MNHEY, CDR2 SMNVEV (reference sequence).

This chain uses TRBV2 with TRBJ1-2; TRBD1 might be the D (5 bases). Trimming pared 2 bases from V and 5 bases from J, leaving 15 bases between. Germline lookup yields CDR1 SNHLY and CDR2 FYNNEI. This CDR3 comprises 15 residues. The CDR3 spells CASSELRGETYGYTF. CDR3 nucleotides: TGTGCCAGCAGTGAACTTCGGGGGGAAACTTATGGCTACACCTTC.

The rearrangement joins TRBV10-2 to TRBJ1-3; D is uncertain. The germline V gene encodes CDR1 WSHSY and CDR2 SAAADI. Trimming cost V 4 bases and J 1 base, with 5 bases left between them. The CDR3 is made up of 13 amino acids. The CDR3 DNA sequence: TGCGCCAGCAGTGGAGGTTCTGGAAACACCATATATTTT. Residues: CASSGGSGNTIYF.

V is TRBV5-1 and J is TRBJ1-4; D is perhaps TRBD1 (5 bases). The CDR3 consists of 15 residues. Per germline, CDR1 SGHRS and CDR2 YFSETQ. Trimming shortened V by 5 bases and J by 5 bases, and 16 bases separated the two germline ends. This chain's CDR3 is CASSVSQGLNEKLFF. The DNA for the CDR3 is TGCGCCAGCAGTGTCTCGCAGGGACTGAATGAAAAACTGTTTTTT. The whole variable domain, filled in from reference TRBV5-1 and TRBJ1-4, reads KAGVTQTPRYLIKTRGQQVTLSCSPISGHRSVSWYQQTPGQGLQFLFEYFSETQRNKGNFPGRFSGRQFSNSRSEMNVSTLELGDSALYLCASSVSQGLNEKLFFGSGTQLSVL.

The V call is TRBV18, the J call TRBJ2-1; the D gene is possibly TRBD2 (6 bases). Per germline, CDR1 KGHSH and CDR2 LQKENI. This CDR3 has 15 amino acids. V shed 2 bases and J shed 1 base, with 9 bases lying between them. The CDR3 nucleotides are TGTGCCAGCTCACCAGGCGGGGCTTCCTACAATGAGCAGTTCTTC. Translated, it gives CASSPGGASYNEQFF. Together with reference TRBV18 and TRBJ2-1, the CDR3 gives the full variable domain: NAGVMQNPRHLVRRRGQEARLRCSPMKGHSHVYWYRQLPEEGLKFMVYLQKENIIDESGMPKERFSAEFPKEGPSILRIQQVVRGDSAAYFCASSPGGASYNEQFFGPGTRLTVL.

The CDR3 protein is CAYSDRTPGELFF. The DNA for the CDR3 is TGTGCCTACTCCGACAGGACCCCCGGGGAGCTGTTTTTT. The chain recombines TRBV30 with TRBJ2-2; D may be TRBD1 (6 bases). V gave up 7 bases and J gave up 6 bases, with 15 bases separating them. The germline CDR1 and CDR2 sequences are GTSNPN and SVGIG (reference sequence). This CDR3 is 13 amino acids long.

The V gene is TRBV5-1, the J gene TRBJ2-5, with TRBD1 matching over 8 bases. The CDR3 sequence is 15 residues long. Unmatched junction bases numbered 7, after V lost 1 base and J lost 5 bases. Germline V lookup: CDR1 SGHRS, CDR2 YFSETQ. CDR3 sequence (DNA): TGCGCCAGCAGCTTGTCAGACAGGGGATGGGAGACCCAGTACTTC. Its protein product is CASSLSDRGWETQYF.

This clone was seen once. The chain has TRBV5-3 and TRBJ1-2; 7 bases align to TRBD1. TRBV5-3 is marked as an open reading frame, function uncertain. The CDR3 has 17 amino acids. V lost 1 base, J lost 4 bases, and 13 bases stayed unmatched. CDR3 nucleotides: TGTGCCAGAAGCTTGAGTCCGCAGGGGGGATTTAGCTATGGCTACACCTTC. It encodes CARSLSPQGGFSYGYTF.

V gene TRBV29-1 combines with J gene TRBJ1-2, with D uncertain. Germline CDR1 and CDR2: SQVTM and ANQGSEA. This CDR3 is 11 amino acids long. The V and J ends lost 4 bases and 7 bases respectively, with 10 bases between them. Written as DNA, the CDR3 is TGCAGCGTTGGAGAGGGTTCTGGCTACACCTTC. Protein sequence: CSVGEGSGYTF.

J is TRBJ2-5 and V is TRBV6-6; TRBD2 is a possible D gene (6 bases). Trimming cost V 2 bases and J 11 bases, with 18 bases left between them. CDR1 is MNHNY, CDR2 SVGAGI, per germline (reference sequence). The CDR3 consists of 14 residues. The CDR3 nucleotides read TGTGCCAGCAGTTACCTAACGGGGGACCTAGAGCAGTACTTC. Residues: CASSYLTGDLEQYF.

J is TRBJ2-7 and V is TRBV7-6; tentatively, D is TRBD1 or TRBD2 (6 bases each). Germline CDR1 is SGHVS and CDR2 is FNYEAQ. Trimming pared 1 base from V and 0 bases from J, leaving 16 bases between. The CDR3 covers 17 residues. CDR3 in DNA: TGTGCCAGCAGCTTAGGGGGGGCGGGCCTAACCTCCTACGAGCAGTACTTC. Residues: CASSLGGAGLTSYEQYF.

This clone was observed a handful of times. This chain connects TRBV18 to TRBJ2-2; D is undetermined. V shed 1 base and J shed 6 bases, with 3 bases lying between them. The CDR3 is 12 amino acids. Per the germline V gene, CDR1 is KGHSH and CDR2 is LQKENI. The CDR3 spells CASSPRAGELFF. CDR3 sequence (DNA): TGTGCCAGCTCACCACGGGCCGGGGAGCTGTTTTTT.

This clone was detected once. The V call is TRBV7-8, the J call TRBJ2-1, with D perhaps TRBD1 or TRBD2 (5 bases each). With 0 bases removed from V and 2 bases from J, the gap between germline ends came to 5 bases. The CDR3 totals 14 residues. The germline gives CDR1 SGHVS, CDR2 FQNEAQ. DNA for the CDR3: TGTGCCAGCAGCTTAGCGGGGGCCTACAATGAGCAGTTCTTC. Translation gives CASSLAGAYNEQFF.

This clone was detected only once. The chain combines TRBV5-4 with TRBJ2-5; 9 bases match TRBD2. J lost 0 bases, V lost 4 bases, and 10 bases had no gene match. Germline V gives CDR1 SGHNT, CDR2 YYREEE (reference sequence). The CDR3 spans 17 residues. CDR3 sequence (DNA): TGTGCCAGCAGCCCGATGTTGACTAGCGGTTACCAAGAGACCCAGTACTTC. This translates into CASSPMLTSGYQETQYF.

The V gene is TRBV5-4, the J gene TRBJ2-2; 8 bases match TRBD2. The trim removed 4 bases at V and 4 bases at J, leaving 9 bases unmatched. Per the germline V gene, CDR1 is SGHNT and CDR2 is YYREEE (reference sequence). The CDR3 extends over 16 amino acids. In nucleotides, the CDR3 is TGTGCCAGCAGCCCGGGGGGGGTAGCGGGCACCGGGGAGCTGTTTTTT. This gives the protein CASSPGGVAGTGELFF.

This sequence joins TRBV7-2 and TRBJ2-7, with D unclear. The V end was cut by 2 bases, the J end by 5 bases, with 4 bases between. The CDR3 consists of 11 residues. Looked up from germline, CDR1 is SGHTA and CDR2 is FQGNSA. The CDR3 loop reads CASSLFNEQYF. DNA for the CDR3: TGTGCCAGCAGCTTATTTAACGAGCAGTACTTC.